The clone carrying this TCR beta chain was seen at least ten times. The trim removed 5 bases at V and 6 bases at J, leaving 10 bases unmatched. The CDR3 is 14 amino acids. Germline V gene data show CDR1 as SEHNR and CDR2 as FQNEAQ (reference sequence). From the 5' RACE reads, TCRdb called clonotypes with MiXCR, one entry per CDR3 protein. The sample records approximately 220,000 distinct CDR3 sequences, over 9.5% being singletons. These data come from a study of CD8 T cells in ankylosing spondylitis. This sequence was found in a male donor with ankylosing spondylitis or in good health (not recorded which). The material sequenced was blood, either unsorted or a sorted T cell fraction (not recorded which). The chain employs TRBV7-9 and TRBJ2-7; 7 nucleotides align to TRBD2. CDR3 nucleotides: TGTGCCAGCAGCCGACGGGGGAGGGTTCCCGAGCAGTACTTC. Its protein product is CASSRRGRVPEQYF.